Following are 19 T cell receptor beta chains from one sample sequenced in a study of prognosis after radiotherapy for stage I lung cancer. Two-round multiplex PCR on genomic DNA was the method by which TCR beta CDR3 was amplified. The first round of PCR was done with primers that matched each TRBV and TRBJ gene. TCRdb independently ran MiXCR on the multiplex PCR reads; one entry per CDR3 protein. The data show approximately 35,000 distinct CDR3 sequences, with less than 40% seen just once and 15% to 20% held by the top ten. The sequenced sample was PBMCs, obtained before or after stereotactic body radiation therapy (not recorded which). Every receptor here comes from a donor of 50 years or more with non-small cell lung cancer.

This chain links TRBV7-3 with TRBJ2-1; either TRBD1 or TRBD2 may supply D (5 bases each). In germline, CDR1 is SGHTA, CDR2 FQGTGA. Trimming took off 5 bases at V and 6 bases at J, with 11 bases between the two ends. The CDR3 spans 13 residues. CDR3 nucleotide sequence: TGTGCCAGCAGCCTTGAGGGGCTCAATGAGCAGTTCTTC. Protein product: CASSLEGLNEQFF.

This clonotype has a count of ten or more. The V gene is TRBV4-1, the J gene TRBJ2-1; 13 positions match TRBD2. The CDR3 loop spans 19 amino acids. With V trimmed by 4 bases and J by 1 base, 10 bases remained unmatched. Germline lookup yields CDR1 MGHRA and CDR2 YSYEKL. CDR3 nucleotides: TGCGCCAGCAGCCGACTCCCGGGACTAGCGGGGAGATCCTACAATGAGCAGTTCTTC. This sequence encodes CASSRLPGLAGRSYNEQFF.

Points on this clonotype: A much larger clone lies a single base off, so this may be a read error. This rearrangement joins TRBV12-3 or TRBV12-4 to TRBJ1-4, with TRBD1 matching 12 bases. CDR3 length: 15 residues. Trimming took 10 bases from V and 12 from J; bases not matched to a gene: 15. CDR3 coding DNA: TGTGCCATCAGGTCGCCGGGACAGGGGGCTTCGGAACTGTTTTTT. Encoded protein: CAIRSPGQGASELFF.

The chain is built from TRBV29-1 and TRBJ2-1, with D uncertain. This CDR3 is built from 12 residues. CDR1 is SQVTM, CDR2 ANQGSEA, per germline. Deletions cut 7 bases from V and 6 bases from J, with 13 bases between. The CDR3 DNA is TGCAGCGCCCGAACGGTTGGCAATGAGCAGTTCTTC. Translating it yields CSARTVGNEQFF.

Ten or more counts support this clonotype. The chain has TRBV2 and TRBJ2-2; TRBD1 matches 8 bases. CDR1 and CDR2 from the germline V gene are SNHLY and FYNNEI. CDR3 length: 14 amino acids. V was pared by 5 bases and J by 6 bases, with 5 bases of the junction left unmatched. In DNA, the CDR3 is TGTGCCAGCAGTCCTCAACAGGGGGCCGGGGAGCTGTTTTTT. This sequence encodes CASSPQQGAGELFF.

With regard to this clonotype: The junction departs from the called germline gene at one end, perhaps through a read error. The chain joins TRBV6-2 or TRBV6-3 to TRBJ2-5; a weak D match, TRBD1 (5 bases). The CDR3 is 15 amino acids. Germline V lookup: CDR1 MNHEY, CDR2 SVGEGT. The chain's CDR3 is CASRLPGAPQETKYF. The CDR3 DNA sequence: TGTGCCAGCAGGCTGCCTGGGGCACCACAAGAGACCAAGTACTTC.

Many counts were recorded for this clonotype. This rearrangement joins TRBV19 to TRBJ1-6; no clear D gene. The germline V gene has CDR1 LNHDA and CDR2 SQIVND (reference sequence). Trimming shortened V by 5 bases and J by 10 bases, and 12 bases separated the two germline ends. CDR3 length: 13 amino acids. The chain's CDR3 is CASSGSTKSPLHF. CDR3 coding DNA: TGTGCCAGTAGTGGTAGTACCAAGTCACCCCTCCACTTT.

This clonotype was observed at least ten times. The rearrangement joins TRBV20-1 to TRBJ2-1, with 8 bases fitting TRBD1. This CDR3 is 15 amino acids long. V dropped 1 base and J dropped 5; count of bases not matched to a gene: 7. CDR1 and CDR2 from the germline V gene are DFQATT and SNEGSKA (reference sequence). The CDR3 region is CSARGSQGADNEQFF. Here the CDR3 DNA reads TGCAGTGCTAGAGGTTCCCAGGGGGCGGACAATGAGCAGTTCTTC.

CDR3 in amino acids: CASSWGTGVGTEAFF. The CDR3 region has the DNA TGTGCCAGCAGTTGGGGGACGGGGGTAGGCACTGAAGCTTTCTTT. This chain uses TRBV28 with TRBJ1-1, with D possibly matching TRBD1 (5 bases). Germline CDR1 and CDR2: MDHEN and SYDVKM. The CDR3 has 15 residues. V lost 4 bases to trimming and J lost 4 bases, with 16 bases between them.

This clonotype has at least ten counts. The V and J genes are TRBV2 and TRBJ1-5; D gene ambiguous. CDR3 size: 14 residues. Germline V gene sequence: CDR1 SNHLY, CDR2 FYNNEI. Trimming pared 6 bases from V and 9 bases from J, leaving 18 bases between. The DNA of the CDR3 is TGTGCCAGCAGCGATGAGAGTCTGGGCATGCCCCAGCATTTT. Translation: CASSDESLGMPQHF.

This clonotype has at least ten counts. The chain's CDR3 is CASRHRDRETGNTIYF. In DNA, the CDR3 is TGTGCCAGCAGACACCGGGACAGGGAGACTGGAAACACCATATATTTT. This chain connects TRBV3-1 to TRBJ1-3; 9 bases align to TRBD1. This CDR3 is 16 amino acids long. The trim removed 6 bases at V and 2 bases at J, leaving 8 bases unmatched. From germline, CDR1 is LGHDT and CDR2 YNNKEL (reference sequence).

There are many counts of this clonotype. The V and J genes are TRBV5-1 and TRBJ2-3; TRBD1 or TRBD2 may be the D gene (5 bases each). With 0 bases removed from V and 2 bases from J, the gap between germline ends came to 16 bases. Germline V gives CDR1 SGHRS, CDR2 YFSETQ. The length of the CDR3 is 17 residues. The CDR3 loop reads CASSLVRGDFLTDTQYF. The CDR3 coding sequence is TGCGCCAGCAGCTTGGTGAGGGGAGACTTCCTCACAGATACGCAGTATTTT.

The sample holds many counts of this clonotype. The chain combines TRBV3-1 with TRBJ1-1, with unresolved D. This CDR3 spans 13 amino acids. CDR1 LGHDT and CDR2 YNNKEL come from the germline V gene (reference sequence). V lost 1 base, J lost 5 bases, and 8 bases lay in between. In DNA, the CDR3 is TGTGCCAGCAGCCAAGTGGCGGGGACTGAAGCTTTCTTT. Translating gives CASSQVAGTEAFF.

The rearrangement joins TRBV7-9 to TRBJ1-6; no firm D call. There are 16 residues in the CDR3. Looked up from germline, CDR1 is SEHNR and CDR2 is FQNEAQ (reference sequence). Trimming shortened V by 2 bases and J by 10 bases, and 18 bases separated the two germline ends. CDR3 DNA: TGTGCCAGCAGCTTATGGGCCGGTGGTTCTGGGTCACCCCTCCACTTT. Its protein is CASSLWAGGSGSPLHF.

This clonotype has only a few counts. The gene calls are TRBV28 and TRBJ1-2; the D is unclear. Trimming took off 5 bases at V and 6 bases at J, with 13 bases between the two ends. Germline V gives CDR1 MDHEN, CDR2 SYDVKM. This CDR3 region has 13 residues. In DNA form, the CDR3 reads TGTGCCAGCAGTCCATCGGTCTGGGATGGCTACACCTTC. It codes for CASSPSVWDGYTF.

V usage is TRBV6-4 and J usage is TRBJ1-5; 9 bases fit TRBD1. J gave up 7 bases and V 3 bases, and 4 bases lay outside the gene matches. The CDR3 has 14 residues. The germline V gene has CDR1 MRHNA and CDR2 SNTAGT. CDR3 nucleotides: TGTGCCAGCAGTGAAGGGACAGGGATACAGCCCCAGCATTTT. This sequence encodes CASSEGTGIQPQHF.

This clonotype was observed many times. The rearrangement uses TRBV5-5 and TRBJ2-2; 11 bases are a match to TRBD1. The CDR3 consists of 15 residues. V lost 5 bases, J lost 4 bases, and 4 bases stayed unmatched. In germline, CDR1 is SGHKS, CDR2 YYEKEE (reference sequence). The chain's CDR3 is CASRPGTGGTGELFF. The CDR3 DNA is TGTGCCAGCAGGCCCGGGACAGGGGGCACCGGGGAGCTGTTTTTT.

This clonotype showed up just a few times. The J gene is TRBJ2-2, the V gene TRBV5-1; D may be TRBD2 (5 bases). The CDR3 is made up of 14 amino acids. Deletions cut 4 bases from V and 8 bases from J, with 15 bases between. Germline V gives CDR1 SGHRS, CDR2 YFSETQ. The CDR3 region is CASSNPTRAGELFF. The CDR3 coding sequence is TGCGCCAGCAGCAACCCGACGAGGGCGGGGGAGCTGTTTTTT. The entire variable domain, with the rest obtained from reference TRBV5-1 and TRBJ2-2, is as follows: KAGVTQTPRYLIKTRGQQVTLSCSPISGHRSVSWYQQTPGQGLQFLFEYFSETQRNKGNFPGRFSGRQFSNSRSEMNVSTLELGDSALYLCASSNPTRAGELFFGEGSRLTVL.

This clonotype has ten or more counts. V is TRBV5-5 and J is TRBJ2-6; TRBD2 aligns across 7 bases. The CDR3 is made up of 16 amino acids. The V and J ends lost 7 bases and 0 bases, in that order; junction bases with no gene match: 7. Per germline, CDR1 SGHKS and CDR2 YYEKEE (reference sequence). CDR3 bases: TGTGCCAGCTGCTGGGGGGGTCTCTCTGGGGCCAACGTCCTGACTTTC. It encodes CASCWGGLSGANVLTF.